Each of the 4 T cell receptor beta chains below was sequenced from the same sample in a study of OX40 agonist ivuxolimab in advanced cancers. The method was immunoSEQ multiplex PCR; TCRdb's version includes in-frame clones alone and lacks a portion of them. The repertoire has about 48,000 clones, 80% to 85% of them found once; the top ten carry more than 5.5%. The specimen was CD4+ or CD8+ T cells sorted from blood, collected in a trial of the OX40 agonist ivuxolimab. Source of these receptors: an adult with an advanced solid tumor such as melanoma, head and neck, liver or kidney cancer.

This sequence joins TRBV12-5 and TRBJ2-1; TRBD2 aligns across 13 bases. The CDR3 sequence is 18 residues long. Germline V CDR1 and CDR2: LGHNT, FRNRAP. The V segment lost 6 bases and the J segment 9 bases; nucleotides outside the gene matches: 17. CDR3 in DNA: TGTGCTAGTGGGATACCGGGACTAGCGGGAATATCTTTACGTGAGCAGTTCTTC. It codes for CASGIPGLAGISLREQFF.

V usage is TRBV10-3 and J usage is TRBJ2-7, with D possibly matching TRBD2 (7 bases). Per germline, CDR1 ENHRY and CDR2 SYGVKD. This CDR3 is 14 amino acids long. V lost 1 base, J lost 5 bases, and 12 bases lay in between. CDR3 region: CAISEWGGLDEQYF. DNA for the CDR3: TGTGCCATCAGTGAGTGGGGGGGCTTGGACGAGCAGTACTTC.

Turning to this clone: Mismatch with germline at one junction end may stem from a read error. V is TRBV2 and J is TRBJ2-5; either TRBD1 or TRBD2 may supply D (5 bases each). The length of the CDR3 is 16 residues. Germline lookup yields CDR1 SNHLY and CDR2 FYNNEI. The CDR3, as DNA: TGTGCCAGCAGGGAAGCTGAGGGACGTGGGCGAGAGACCCAGTACTTC. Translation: CASREAEGRGRETQYF.

CDR3 in DNA: TGTGCCAGCAGCGGCCTATCAGTCGACTACAATGAGCAGTTCTTC. Translation gives CASSGLSVDYNEQFF. This sequence joins TRBV7-9 and TRBJ2-1; D gene ambiguous. This CDR3 is built from 15 residues. Looked up from germline, CDR1 is SEHNR and CDR2 is FQNEAQ (reference sequence). V lost 5 bases to trimming and J lost 3 bases, with 14 bases between them.